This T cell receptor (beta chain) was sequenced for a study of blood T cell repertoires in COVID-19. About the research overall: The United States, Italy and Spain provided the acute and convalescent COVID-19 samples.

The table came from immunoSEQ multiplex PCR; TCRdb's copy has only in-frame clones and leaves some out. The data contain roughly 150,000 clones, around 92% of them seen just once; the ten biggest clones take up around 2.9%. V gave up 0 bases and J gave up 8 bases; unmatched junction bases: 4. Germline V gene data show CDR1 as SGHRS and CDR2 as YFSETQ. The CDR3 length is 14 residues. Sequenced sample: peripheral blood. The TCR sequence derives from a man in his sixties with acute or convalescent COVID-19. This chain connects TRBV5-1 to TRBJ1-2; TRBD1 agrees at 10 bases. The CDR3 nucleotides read TGCGCCAGCAGCTTGGGACAGGGGGCCGAGGGCTACACCTTC. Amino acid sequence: CASSLGQGAEGYTF.